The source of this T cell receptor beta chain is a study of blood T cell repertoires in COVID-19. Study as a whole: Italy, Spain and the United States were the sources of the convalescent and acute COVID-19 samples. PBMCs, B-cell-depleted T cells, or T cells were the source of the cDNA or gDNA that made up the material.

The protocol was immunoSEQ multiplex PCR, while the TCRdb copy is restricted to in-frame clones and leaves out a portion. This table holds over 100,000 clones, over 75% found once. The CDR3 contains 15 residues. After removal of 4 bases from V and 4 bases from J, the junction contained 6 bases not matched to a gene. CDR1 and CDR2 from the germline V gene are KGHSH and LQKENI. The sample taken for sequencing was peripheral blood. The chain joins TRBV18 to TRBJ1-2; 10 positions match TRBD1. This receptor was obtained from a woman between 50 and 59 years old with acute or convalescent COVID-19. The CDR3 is CASSQGQGGIYGYTF. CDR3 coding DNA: TGTGCCAGCTCACAAGGACAGGGGGGGATCTATGGCTACACCTTC.